Listed below are T cell receptor beta chains from one sample, sequenced in a study of blood T cell repertoires in COVID-19. Some clones are missing from TCRdb's copy, which holds only in-frame ones; the method was immunoSEQ multiplex PCR. The table lists over 150,000 clones, 70% to 90% of them singletons, with 1% to 1.2% in the top ten. Sequenced sample: peripheral blood. The receptors come from a man aged 40-50 years with acute or convalescent COVID-19. Each CDR3 is given with its conserved first and last residue. Fields, in order: CDR3 length, V gene, CDR3 protein.

16	TRBV9	CASSVGAGGVTDTQYF
15	TRBV4-1	CASSQVRTPYNEQFF
15	TRBV15	CATSRVGRGENTIYF
15	TRBV7-9	CASSPTGGKTYEQYF
15	TRBV5-1	CASLLSPDRDTEAFF
16	TRBV7-3	CASSFSMGGLVNEQFF
13	TRBV19	CASSINGEGEAFF
16	TRBV28	CASSLGGSSYNSPLHF
17	TRBV18	CASSPYLRDTANTGAFF
16	TRBV7-3	CASSLHPLSSGNTIYF
16	TRBV6-1	CASSEEGGQYNTEAFF
14	TRBV10-3	CAISEFLTGGGYTF
15	TRBV9	CASSVGLTGAYGYTF
15	TRBV6-1	CASSEAYRGGYGYTF
13	TRBV28	CASSPQRTGHQHF
12	TRBV25-1	CASSEGSAEAFF